Presented here are 32 T cell receptor beta chains from one specimen sequenced in a study of blood T cell repertoires in COVID-19. Sequenced by immunoSEQ multiplex PCR; TCRdb stores in-frame clones only, minus some. The sample has roughly 100,000 clones, approximately 80% seen once. Sequencing was done on a sample of peripheral blood. These TCRs come from a man aged 60 to 75 with active or convalescent COVID-19.

The V and J genes are TRBV28 and TRBJ1-2, with D possibly being TRBD1 (6 bases). Germline lookup yields CDR1 MDHEN and CDR2 SYDVKM. V shed 4 bases and J shed 3 bases, with 9 bases lying between them. This CDR3 has 13 amino acids. The DNA for the CDR3 is TGTGCCAGCAGTTCCGGGACATACTATGGCTACACCTTC. It codes for CASSSGTYYGYTF.

The chain joins TRBV5-4 to TRBJ1-3; 7 bases align to TRBD1. Germline assignment: CDR1 SGHNT and CDR2 YYREEE (reference sequence). The V segment lost 0 bases and the J segment 7 bases; nucleotides outside the gene matches: 10. This CDR3 region has 16 residues. The CDR3 spells CASSLEGAVVGNTIYF. The CDR3, as DNA: TGTGCCAGCAGCTTGGAGGGGGCAGTTGTCGGGAACACCATATATTTT.

The chain has TRBV29-1 and TRBJ2-1; 7 nucleotides match TRBD1. Germline values: CDR1 SQVTM, CDR2 ANQGSEA. This CDR3 comprises 12 residues. Trimming cost V 6 bases and J 9 bases; bases outside gene matches: 8. The chain's CDR3 is CSVRLPGGEQFF. CDR3 nucleotide sequence: TGCAGCGTGCGACTACCAGGGGGTGAGCAGTTCTTC.

The CDR3 is CASSPGTGVYEQYF. The CDR3 DNA sequence: TGTGCCAGCAGCCCTGGGACAGGGGTCTACGAGCAGTACTTC. The J gene is TRBJ2-7, the V gene TRBV5-6; 10 bases are a match to TRBD1. After removal of 4 bases from V and 3 bases from J, the junction contained 4 bases not matched to a gene. From germline, CDR1 is SGHDT and CDR2 YYEEEE. The CDR3 extends over 14 amino acids.

The chain is built from TRBV10-2 and TRBJ2-1; tentatively, D is TRBD2 (6 bases). Trimming removed 4 bases from V and 2 bases from J, with 9 bases in between. Germline V gives CDR1 WSHSY, CDR2 SAAADI. This CDR3 is built from 14 residues. In DNA form, the CDR3 reads TGCGCCAGCAGTGTTAGCGGTACCTACAATGAGCAGTTCTTC. Its translation: CASSVSGTYNEQFF.

The V gene is TRBV5-1, the J gene TRBJ2-5; 14 bases are a match to TRBD2. With V trimmed by 1 base and J by 1 base, 3 bases remained unmatched. Germline CDR1 is SGHRS and CDR2 is YFSETQ. The CDR3 covers 17 residues. The CDR3 is CASSLSGTSGGQETQYF. Written as DNA, the CDR3 is TGCGCCAGCAGCTTGTCTGGGACTAGCGGGGGCCAAGAGACCCAGTACTTC.

The V and J genes are TRBV5-1 and TRBJ2-7; 8 nucleotides match TRBD2. The length of the CDR3 is 14 residues. The germline V gene has CDR1 SGHRS and CDR2 YFSETQ. With V trimmed by 1 base and J by 1 base, 1 base remained unmatched. The CDR3 reads CASSLPSGSYEQYF. Here the CDR3 DNA reads TGCGCCAGCAGCTTGCCTAGCGGGTCCTACGAGCAGTACTTC.

The chain carries TRBV6-5 and TRBJ2-1; 8 bases align to TRBD2. The germline CDR1 and CDR2 sequences are MNHEY and SVGAGI. The CDR3 contains 15 residues. V lost 7 bases to trimming and J lost 7 bases; unmatched junction nucleotides: 12. CDR3: CASNFPQGLGNEQFF. The CDR3 nucleotides read TGTGCCAGCAATTTCCCCCAGGGACTAGGGAATGAGCAGTTCTTC.

The chain couples TRBV28 to TRBJ2-7; 7 bases map to TRBD2. The germline V gene has CDR1 MDHEN and CDR2 SYDVKM. This CDR3 is built from 14 residues. V lost 8 bases and J lost 0; bases outside the gene matches: 7. The CDR3 sequence: CASAERDNSYEQYF. The CDR3 DNA reads as TGTGCCAGCGCCGAGCGGGATAACTCCTACGAGCAGTACTTC.

The rearrangement joins TRBV11-3 to TRBJ2-2; D might be TRBD2 (6 bases). V was pared by 4 bases and J by 1 base, with 10 bases between. From germline, CDR1 is SGHNT and CDR2 YENEEA. The CDR3 consists of 15 residues. CDR3 DNA sequence: TGTGCCAGCAGCTCGGGACTTTTGAACACCGGGGAGCTGTTTTTT. This translates into CASSSGLLNTGELFF.

The chain couples TRBV27 to TRBJ2-1, with D possibly being TRBD2 (6 bases). The CDR3 length is 15 residues. The germline V gene has CDR1 MNHEY and CDR2 SMNVEV (reference sequence). Trimming cost V 8 bases and J 7 bases, with 21 bases left between them. The CDR3 DNA is TGTGCCAGCTCCCTTTATGAAGGTCGGGGGAATGAGCAGTTCTTC. Residues: CASSLYEGRGNEQFF.

The J gene is TRBJ1-2, the V gene TRBV9; weak D call: TRBD1 (6 bases). CDR3 size: 14 residues. CDR1 is SGDLS, CDR2 YYNGEE, per germline. V was trimmed by 0 bases and J by 6 bases, leaving 12 bases between them. The CDR3 sequence: CASSVGGGADGYTF. CDR3 in DNA: TGTGCCAGCAGCGTAGGGGGGGGCGCGGATGGCTACACCTTC. Drawing the rest from reference TRBV9 and TRBJ1-2, the complete variable domain is DSGVTQTPKHLITATGQRVTLRCSPRSGDLSVYWYQQSLDQGLQFLIQYYNGEERAKGNILERFSAQQFPDLHSELNLSSLELGDSALYFCASSVGGGADGYTFGSGTRLTVV.

The chain has TRBV28 and TRBJ1-2, with TRBD1 matching 7 bases. Germline lookup yields CDR1 MDHEN and CDR2 SYDVKM. V lost 1 base, J lost 4 bases, and 9 bases stayed unmatched. This CDR3 has 16 residues. The CDR3 spells CASSLLSLGGSYGYTF. CDR3 sequence (DNA): TGTGCCAGCAGTTTATTATCCCTAGGGGGCAGCTATGGCTACACCTTC.

This clone was picked up one time. V gene TRBV29-1 combines with J gene TRBJ2-5; tentatively, D is TRBD1 (6 bases). The length of the CDR3 is 13 residues. V was cut by 3 bases and J by 0 bases, with 8 bases left in between. The germline gives CDR1 SQVTM, CDR2 ANQGSEA. CDR3: CSVDQGNQETQYF. The CDR3 nucleotides are TGCAGCGTTGACCAGGGGAACCAAGAGACCCAGTACTTC.

The rearrangement uses TRBV7-3 and TRBJ1-2; 7 bases are a match to TRBD1. Looked up from germline, CDR1 is SGHTA and CDR2 is FQGTGA. CDR3 size: 15 residues. Trimming took 4 bases from V and 0 from J; bases not matched to a gene: 5. CDR3 in amino acids: CASSYEGQTNYGYTF. CDR3 nucleotides: TGTGCCAGCAGCTATGAGGGACAGACTAACTATGGCTACACCTTC.

This clone has a handful of counts. This chain uses TRBV7-2 with TRBJ1-5; D is unclear. V shed 5 bases and J shed 0 bases, with 11 bases lying between them. The CDR3 has 15 residues. The germline V gene has CDR1 SGHTA and CDR2 FQGNSA. The CDR3 is CASSRATGSNQPQHF. The CDR3 nucleotides read TGTGCCAGCAGCCGTGCCACGGGTAGCAATCAGCCCCAGCATTTT.

This chain connects TRBV6-1 to TRBJ1-2, with 8 bases identical to TRBD1. The CDR3 length is 13 residues. CDR1 and CDR2 (germline): MNHNS, SASEGT. The J segment lost 8 bases and the V segment lost 3 bases, leaving 5 bases of the junction unmatched. As DNA, the CDR3 is TGTGCCAGCAGTGAGGACAGGGATTACGGCTACACCTTC. Translated: CASSEDRDYGYTF.

The rearrangement links TRBV5-4 to TRBJ1-1; D gene ambiguous. Trimming cost V 4 bases and J 2 bases, with 12 bases left between them. Germline-derived CDR1 and CDR2 are SGHNT and YYREEE (reference sequence). The CDR3 is 14 amino acids. For the CDR3, the DNA is TGTGCCAGCAGCCCCGGACTCCTTAACACTGAAGCTTTCTTT. Amino acid sequence: CASSPGLLNTEAFF.

The chain carries TRBV10-3 and TRBJ1-6, with 11 bases that match TRBD1. The J segment lost 7 bases and the V segment lost 2 bases, leaving 4 bases of the junction unmatched. The CDR3 spans 16 residues. The germline CDR1 and CDR2 sequences are ENHRY and SYGVKD. The CDR3 region has the DNA TGTGCCATCAGTGAGACGGGGACAGGGGGGAATTCACCCCTCCACTTT. The encoded protein is CAISETGTGGNSPLHF.

V gene TRBV11-2 combines with J gene TRBJ1-1; D uncertain. The CDR3 length is 13 residues. Trimming took off 4 bases at V and 0 bases at J, with 6 bases between the two ends. Germline lookup yields CDR1 SGHAT and CDR2 FQNNGV. The CDR3 DNA is TGTGCCAGCAGCTCGGGGTTGAACACTGAAGCTTTCTTT. It translates to CASSSGLNTEAFF.

DNA of the CDR3: TGTGCCAGCAGCCAAGGTATAGGGGCGACTCCCGGGGAGACCCAGTACTTC. Protein sequence: CASSQGIGATPGETQYF. This rearrangement joins TRBV4-2 to TRBJ2-5; D is perhaps TRBD1 (5 bases). Germline V CDR1 and CDR2: LGHNA, YNFKEQ. Trimming took 1 base from V and 5 from J, leaving 20 bases between them. The CDR3 contains 17 residues.

The chain has TRBV19 and TRBJ2-1; a possible D gene is TRBD2 (6 bases). The germline V gene has CDR1 LNHDA and CDR2 SQIVND (reference sequence). Trimming took 7 bases from V and 7 from J, leaving 20 bases between them. The CDR3 has 15 residues. The CDR3 sequence: CASTPGRFNGNEQFF. The CDR3 DNA follows: TGTGCCAGTACCCCTGGGAGGTTCAACGGGAATGAGCAGTTCTTC.

V usage is TRBV7-9 and J usage is TRBJ1-1; 7 bases are a match to TRBD1. CDR1 and CDR2 from the germline V gene are SEHNR and FQNEAQ (reference sequence). The V gene end was trimmed by 6 bases and the J gene end by 3 bases; junction bases not matched to a gene: 7. The length of the CDR3 is 14 residues. In nucleotides, the CDR3 is TGTGCCAGCAGGGGTGGACAGGTGCACACTGAAGCTTTCTTT. Residues: CASRGGQVHTEAFF.

DNA of the CDR3: TGTGCCAGCAGGAGCACAGGGTCAAGACGCGAGCAGTACTTC. It yields the protein CASRSTGSRREQYF. This chain joins TRBV6-5 and TRBJ2-7; a possible D gene is TRBD1 (6 bases). CDR3 length: 14 residues. Germline V gene lookup returns CDR1 MNHEY and CDR2 SVGAGI. V lost 6 bases to trimming and J lost 6 bases, with 18 bases between them.

The rearrangement uses TRBV5-1 and TRBJ2-3; the match to TRBD1 covers 8 bases. This CDR3 contains 15 residues. The V gene end was trimmed by 4 bases and the J gene end by 4 bases; junction bases not matched to a gene: 8. Germline CDR1 and CDR2: SGHRS and YFSETQ. The CDR3 nucleotides are TGCGCCAGCAGCACAGGACAGGGACAGGCAGATACGCAGTATTTT. It is translated as CASSTGQGQADTQYF.

The sample holds a few counts of this clone. This rearrangement joins TRBV4-3 to TRBJ2-1; D ambiguous. The CDR3 is 15 amino acids. CDR1 and CDR2 (germline): LGHNA, YSLEER. The V end lost 0 bases, the J end lost 10 bases, and 16 bases lay between the germline ends. The CDR3 DNA reads as TGCGCCAGCAGCCAAGAGCGGAGCTCCCTTTTAGAGCAGTTCTTC. Translating gives CASSQERSSLLEQFF.

The CDR3 is CASSLEQTNYGYTF. CDR3 DNA: TGTGCCAGCAGCTTGGAACAGACCAACTATGGCTACACCTTC. The J gene is TRBJ1-2, the V gene TRBV5-4; no reliable D call. The CDR3 has 14 amino acids. Trimming pared 0 bases from V and 2 bases from J, leaving 8 bases between. Germline-derived CDR1 and CDR2 are SGHNT and YYREEE (reference sequence). The full variable domain, its missing parts supplied by reference TRBV5-4 and TRBJ1-2, is ETGVTQSPTHLIKTRGQQVTLRCSSQSGHNTVSWYQQALGQGPQFIFQYYREEENGRGNFPPRFSGLQFPNYSSELNVNALELDDSALYLCASSLEQTNYGYTFGSGTRLTVV.

V and J are TRBV3-1 (or the pseudogene TRBV3-2) and TRBJ1-4; no clear D. Germline V lookup: CDR1 LGHDT, CDR2 YNNKEL (reference sequence). The CDR3 consists of 15 residues. V was pared by 1 base and J by 7 bases, with 13 bases between. The CDR3 region is CASSQARSGGEKLFF. The CDR3, as DNA: TGTGCCAGCAGCCAAGCCCGCTCGGGTGGTGAAAAACTGTTTTTT.

V is TRBV24-1 and J is TRBJ2-5, with 7 bases fitting TRBD1. The CDR3 sequence is 14 residues long. Germline V gene sequence: CDR1 KGHDR, CDR2 SFDVKD. The trim removed 5 bases at V and 3 bases at J, leaving 5 bases unmatched. The CDR3 loop is CATSGRTGEETQYF. The CDR3, as DNA: TGTGCCACCAGTGGCCGCACAGGGGAAGAGACCCAGTACTTC.

The chain has TRBV19 and TRBJ2-3; no definite D call. The CDR3 loop spans 14 amino acids. CDR1 and CDR2 (germline): LNHDA, SQIVND (reference sequence). V lost 3 bases, J lost 3 bases, and 10 bases lay in between. This chain's CDR3 is CASSMTAGTDTQYF. DNA for the CDR3: TGTGCCAGTAGTATGACGGCAGGAACAGATACGCAGTATTTT.

The chain recombines TRBV12-5 with TRBJ2-3, with 7 bases lining up with TRBD2. There are 14 residues in the CDR3. Looked up from germline, CDR1 is LGHNT and CDR2 is FRNRAP. Losses at the gene ends were 6 bases for V and 2 bases for J; bases not matched to a gene: 5. CDR3 sequence (DNA): TGTGCTAGTGGCCAAAGCGGGAACACAGATACGCAGTATTTT. This codes for CASGQSGNTDTQYF. Drawing the rest from reference TRBV12-5 and TRBJ2-3, the complete variable domain is DARVTQTPRHKVTEMGQEVTMRCQPILGHNTVFWYRQTMMQGLELLAYFRNRAPLDDSGMPKDRFSAEMPDATLATLKIQPSEPRDSAVYFCASGQSGNTDTQYFGPGTRLTVL.

The chain recombines TRBV9 with TRBJ2-7; D possibly corresponds to TRBD1 (5 bases). Germline CDR1 reads SGDLS; CDR2 reads YYNGEE. V was pared by 3 bases and J by 3 bases, with 16 bases between. The CDR3 runs 15 residues. The CDR3 here is CASSARQSRIYEQYF. The CDR3 region has the DNA TGTGCCAGCAGCGCCAGACAGTCTCGAATCTACGAGCAGTACTTC.